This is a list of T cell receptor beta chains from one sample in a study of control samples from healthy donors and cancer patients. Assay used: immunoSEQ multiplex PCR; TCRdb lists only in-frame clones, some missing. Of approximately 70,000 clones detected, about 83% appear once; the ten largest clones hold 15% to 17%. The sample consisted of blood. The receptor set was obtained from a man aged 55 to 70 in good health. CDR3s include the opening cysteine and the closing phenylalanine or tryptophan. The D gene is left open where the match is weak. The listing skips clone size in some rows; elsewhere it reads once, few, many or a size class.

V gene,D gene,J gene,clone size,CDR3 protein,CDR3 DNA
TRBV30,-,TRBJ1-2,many,CAWTEVYGYTF,TGTGCCTGGACCGAAGTCTATGGCTACACCTTC
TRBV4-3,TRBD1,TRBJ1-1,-,CASSQVGLGWTGAFDAEAFF,TGCGCCAGCAGCCAAGTCGGATTGGGGTGGACAGGGGCTTTTGACGCTGAAGCTTTCTTT
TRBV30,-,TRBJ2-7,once,CAWSEKSVYEQYF,TGTGCCTGGAGTGAGAAGTCCGTCTACGAGCAGTACTTC
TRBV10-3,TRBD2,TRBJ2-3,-,CAIQREFPDTQYF,TGTGCCATCCAGCGGGAGTTTCCAGATACGCAGTATTTT
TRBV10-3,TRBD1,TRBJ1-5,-,CATRDSWGNQPQHF,TGTGCCACCAGGGACAGTTGGGGGAATCAGCCCCAGCATTTT
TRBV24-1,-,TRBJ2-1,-,CATSTYNEQFF,TGTGCCACCAGTACTTACAATGAGCAGTTCTTC
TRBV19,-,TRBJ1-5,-,CASSPDLRTYSSNQPQHF,TGTGCCAGTAGTCCGGACCTAAGAACCTATAGTAGCAATCAGCCCCAGCATTTT
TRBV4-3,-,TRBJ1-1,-,CASSQDTGRGAEAFF,TGCGCCAGCAGCCAAGATACAGGGCGGGGGGCTGAAGCTTTCTTT
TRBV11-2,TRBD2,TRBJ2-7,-,CASSLEASGNVILYEQYF,TGTGCCAGCAGCTTAGAAGCTAGCGGGAACGTTATCCTCTACGAGCAGTACTTC
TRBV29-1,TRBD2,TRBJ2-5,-,CSVEGSGKPQETQYF,TGCAGCGTTGAGGGAAGCGGGAAACCCCAAGAGACCCAGTACTTC
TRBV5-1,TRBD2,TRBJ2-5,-,CASRPTSGSEGTQYF,TGCGCCAGCAGACCGACTAGCGGGAGCGAGGGGACCCAGTACTTC
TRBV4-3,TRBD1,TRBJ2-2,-,CASSQESWTGIVLAELFF,TGCGCCAGCAGCCAAGAGAGTTGGACAGGGATAGTTTTGGCGGAGCTGTTTTTT
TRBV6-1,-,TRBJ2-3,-,CASSENRLGTDTQYF,TGTGCCAGCAGTGAAAACAGGCTAGGCACAGATACGCAGTATTTT
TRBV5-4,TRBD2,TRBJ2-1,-,CASSPGGLQRDLWGEQFF,TGTGCCAGCAGCCCGGGGGGATTGCAGCGGGATTTATGGGGTGAGCAGTTCTTC
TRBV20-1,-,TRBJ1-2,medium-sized,CTTAPYGYTF,TGCACCACAGCCCCCTATGGCTACACCTTC
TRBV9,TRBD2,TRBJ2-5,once,CASSVSPGGEEETQYF,TGTGCCAGCAGCGTTTCCCCGGGAGGGGAGGAAGAGACCCAGTACTTC
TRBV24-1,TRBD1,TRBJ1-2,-,CATSDTGTVGYTF,TGTGCCACCAGTGATACCGGGACAGTCGGCTACACCTTC
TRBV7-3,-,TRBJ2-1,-,CASSLTRDTGIPHEQFF,TGTGCCAGCAGCTTAACAAGGGACACGGGTATACCCCATGAGCAGTTCTTC
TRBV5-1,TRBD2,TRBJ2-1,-,CASSLPLAGENEQFF,TGCGCCAGCAGCTTACCGCTAGCGGGAGAGAATGAGCAGTTCTTC
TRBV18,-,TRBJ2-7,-,CASSLGTYEQYF,TGTGCCAGCTCTCTAGGGACCTACGAGCAGTACTTC
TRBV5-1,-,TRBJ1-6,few,CASTSGFDNSPLHF,TGCGCCAGCACCTCAGGTTTCGATAATTCACCCCTCCACTTT
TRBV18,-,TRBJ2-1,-,CASSPDQYNEQFF,TGTGCCAGCTCACCGGACCAATACAATGAGCAGTTCTTC
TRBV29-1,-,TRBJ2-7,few,CSVGDSSYEQYF,TGCAGCGTTGGTGACTCATCCTACGAGCAGTACTTC
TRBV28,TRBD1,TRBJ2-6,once,CASTGAASGANVLTF,TGTGCCAGTACAGGGGCGGCCTCTGGGGCCAACGTCCTGACTTTC
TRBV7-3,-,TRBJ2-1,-,CASTVPDFAAYNEQFF,TGTGCCAGCACCGTCCCAGACTTCGCGGCCTACAATGAGCAGTTCTTC
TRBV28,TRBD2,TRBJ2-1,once,CASSLLAGADNEQFF,TGTGCCAGCAGTTTACTAGCGGGAGCTGACAATGAGCAGTTCTTC
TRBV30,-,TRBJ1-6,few,CAWSVGSTHYNSPLHF,TGTGCCTGGAGTGTAGGCAGCACTCACTATAATTCACCCCTCCACTTT
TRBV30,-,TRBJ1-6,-,CAWTGAIINSPLHF,TGTGCCTGGACGGGGGCCATTATAAATTCACCCCTCCACTTT
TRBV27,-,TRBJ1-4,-,CASSLSLNEKLFF,TGTGCCAGCAGTTTAAGTCTTAATGAAAAACTGTTTTTT
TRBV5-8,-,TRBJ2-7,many,CASSTGKSRNAYF,TGTGCCAGCAGCACAGGAAAGAGTCGGAATGCGTACTTC
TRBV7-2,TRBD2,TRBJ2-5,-,CASSPGLAGAIKTQYF,TGTGCCAGCAGCCCAGGACTAGCGGGAGCTATAAAGACCCAGTACTTC
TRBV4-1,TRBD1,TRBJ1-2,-,CASSQDRTGDGYTF,TGCGCCAGCAGCCAAGATCGGACAGGGGATGGCTACACCTTC
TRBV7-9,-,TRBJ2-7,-,CASSFGQFYEQYF,TGTGCCAGCAGCTTCGGACAGTTCTACGAGCAGTACTTC
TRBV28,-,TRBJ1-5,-,CARPPPRGRTSNQPQHF,TGTGCCAGACCCCCCCCGAGAGGTCGGACTAGCAATCAGCCCCAGCATTTT
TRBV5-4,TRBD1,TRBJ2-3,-,CASSSRTGADTQYF,TGTGCCAGCAGCTCGCGAACAGGGGCAGATACGCAGTATTTT
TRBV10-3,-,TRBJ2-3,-,CAISDSKSTDTQYF,TGTGCCATCAGTGATTCAAAGAGCACAGATACGCAGTATTTT
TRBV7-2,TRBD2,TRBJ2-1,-,CASSLQGVAGGALNEQFF,TGTGCCAGCAGCTTACAGGGGGTAGCGGGAGGGGCCCTCAATGAGCAGTTCTTC
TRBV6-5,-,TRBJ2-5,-,CASQGGMHQETQYF,TGTGCCAGCCAAGGGGGAATGCACCAAGAGACCCAGTACTTC
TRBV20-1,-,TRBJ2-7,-,CSASRGTRGPYEQYF,TGCAGTGCTAGTCGGGGAACCCGGGGGCCCTACGAGCAGTACTTC
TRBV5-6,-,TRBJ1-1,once,CASSFTDTEAFF,TGTGCCAGCAGCTTTACGGACACTGAAGCTTTCTTT
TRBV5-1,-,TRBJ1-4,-,CASSLEGGLEKLFF,TGCGCCAGCAGCTTGGAAGGAGGTCTTGAAAAACTGTTTTTT
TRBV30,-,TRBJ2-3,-,CAWSVNRADTQYF,TGTGCCTGGAGTGTTAACAGGGCAGATACGCAGTATTTT
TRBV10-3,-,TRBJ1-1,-,CAISRTGRNTEAFF,TGTGCCATCAGTCGGACGGGAAGAAACACTGAAGCTTTCTTT
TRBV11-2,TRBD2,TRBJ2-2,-,CASSSRIPGLINTGELFF,TGTGCCAGCAGCTCCAGAATCCCGGGACTAATAAACACCGGGGAGCTGTTTTTT
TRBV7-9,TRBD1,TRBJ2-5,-,CASSFGTGPRETQYF,TGTGCCAGCAGCTTCGGGACAGGGCCCCGAGAGACCCAGTACTTC
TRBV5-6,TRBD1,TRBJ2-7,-,CASSRGTGPNSRQYF,TGTGCCAGCAGCCGTGGGACAGGCCCCAATTCTAGGCAGTACTTC
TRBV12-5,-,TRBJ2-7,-,CASGTAPGTLPYEQYF,TGTGCTAGTGGTACGGCACCCGGGACGTTACCCTACGAGCAGTACTTC
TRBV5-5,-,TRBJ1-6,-,CASSPGRDNSPLHF,TGTGCCAGCAGTCCCGGTCGGGATAATTCACCCCTCCACTTT
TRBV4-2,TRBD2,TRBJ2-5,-,CASSHQLAGGKETQYF,TGTGCCAGCAGCCACCAACTAGCGGGAGGAAAAGAGACCCAGTACTTC
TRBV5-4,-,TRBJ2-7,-,CASSLAGQRSYEQYF,TGTGCCAGCAGCTTGGCAGGACAGAGATCCTACGAGCAGTACTTC
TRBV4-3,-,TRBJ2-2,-,CASSQEIGRNTGELFF,TGCGCCAGCAGCCAAGAGATAGGGCGGAACACCGGGGAGCTGTTTTTT
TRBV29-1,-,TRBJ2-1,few,CSVDDLGYNEQFF,TGCAGCGTTGATGACCTGGGATACAATGAGCAGTTCTTC
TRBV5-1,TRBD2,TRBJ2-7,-,CASSLAGGSTYEQYF,TGCGCCAGCAGCTTGGCCGGCGGGAGCACCTACGAGCAGTACTTC